The entry below describes one T cell receptor beta chain. In its sample, this clone was seen a few times. What antigen it recognizes has not been identified. Per-nucleotide qualities are absent, and no much larger clonotype sits a single base away. TCRbeta CDR3 regions were amplified from genomic DNA using the immunoSEQ Assay, a bias-controlled multiplex PCR. Turning to the authors' computational methods: Nucleated cell counts per sample were estimated from amplification of reference gene primers within the assay. Sequence reads were collapsed and filtered to measure the absolute abundance of every unique TCRbeta CDR3 rearrangement. Productive Simpson clonality was computed per sample as the square root of Simpson's diversity index over productive rearrangements. The table was pulled from immuneACCESS by TCRdb, which kept in-frame rearrangements only. Such tables lose some clones; where checked, under half of the loss comes from unresolved V genes, and the rest has no known cause. V and J calls and clone size are given by that table; D and trimming were obtained from the DNA. The sample table contains tens of thousands of clones; only one count was recorded for roughly four fifths of them. In total, the top ten clones hold 48% of the sample.

CDR1 and CDR2 are drawn from the germline V gene: MNHEY, SVGEGT. From cysteine to phenylalanine, the CDR3 is 15 amino acids long. The CDR3 DNA has 45 bases and is translated from base 1. Relative to germline, V is missing 3 bases and J is missing 4 bases, with 8 bases of the junction outside any gene match. The sample belongs to a study of blood T cell repertoires in COVID-19 (dated by TCRdb to the early 2020s). For the study in its entirety: Collaborator samples came from the United States, Italy and Spain and covered acute and convalescent phases of COVID-19. The material from the prospective study consisted of cDNA or gDNA derived from T cells, B-cell-depleted T cells, or PBMCs. Subjects who had been exposed to COVID-19, were actively infected with it, or had recovered from it provided the deeply sampled blood TCRbeta repertoires that made up the dataset. The repertoires were released in a freely available public database meant as a resource for research on the immune response to SARS-CoV-2. Samples came from the ongoing ImmuneRACE study (first 160 participants) plus 1,254 subjects from 6 global collaborators. Sample metadata almost always included a de-identified subject ID, COVID-19 status, age in years and sex. Where available, HLA class I and class II types were taken from metadata supplied by the sample provider and were not determined by assay-based typing.

Here is what the overall study found, with its caveats: Clinical and demographic metadata were provided uncurated, with the amount varying by source and participant.

Each collaborating institution followed its own protocols to collect whole blood in K2EDTA tubes. For TCRbeta analysis, collaborators shipped samples in one of three forms: frozen whole blood, isolated PBMCs, or DNA extracted from either of those sample types. Specimen: peripheral blood. This TCR was recovered from a man between 65 and 85 years old with acute or convalescent COVID-19. The V gene is TRBV6-2 or TRBV6-3 and the J gene is TRBJ1-1, with 7 bases aligning to TRBD1. Read as DNA, the sequence is TGTGCCAGCAGTTATCGGCGACAGGGAGGCACTGAAGCTTTCTTT. The resulting protein is CASSYRRQGGTEAFF.